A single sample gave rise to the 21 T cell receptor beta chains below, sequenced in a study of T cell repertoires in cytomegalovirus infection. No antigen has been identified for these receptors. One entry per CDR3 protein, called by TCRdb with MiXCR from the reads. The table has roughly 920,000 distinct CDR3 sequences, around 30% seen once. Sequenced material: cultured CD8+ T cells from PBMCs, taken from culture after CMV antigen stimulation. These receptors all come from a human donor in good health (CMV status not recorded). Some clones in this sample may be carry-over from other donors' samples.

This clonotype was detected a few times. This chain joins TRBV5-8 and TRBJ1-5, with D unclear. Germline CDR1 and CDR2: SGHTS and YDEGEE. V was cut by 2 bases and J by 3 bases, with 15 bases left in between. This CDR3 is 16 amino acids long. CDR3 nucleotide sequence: TGTGCCAGCAGCTTCAGGCCTTCCCTTCCCAATCAGCCCCAGCATTTT. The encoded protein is CASSFRPSLPNQPQHF.

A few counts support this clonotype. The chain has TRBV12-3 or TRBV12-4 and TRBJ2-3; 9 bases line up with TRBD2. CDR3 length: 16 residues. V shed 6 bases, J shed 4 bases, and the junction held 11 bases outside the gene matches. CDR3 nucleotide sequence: TGTGCCAGCAGGAGTGGTCTAGCGGGGAGCGCAGATACGCAGTATTTT. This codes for CASRSGLAGSADTQYF.

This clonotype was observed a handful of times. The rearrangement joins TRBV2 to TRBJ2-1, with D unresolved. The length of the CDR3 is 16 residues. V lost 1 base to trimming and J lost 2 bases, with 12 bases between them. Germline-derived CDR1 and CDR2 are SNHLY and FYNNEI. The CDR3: CASSEGSVPPYNEQFF. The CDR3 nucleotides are TGTGCCAGCAGTGAAGGGTCCGTACCCCCCTACAATGAGCAGTTCTTC.

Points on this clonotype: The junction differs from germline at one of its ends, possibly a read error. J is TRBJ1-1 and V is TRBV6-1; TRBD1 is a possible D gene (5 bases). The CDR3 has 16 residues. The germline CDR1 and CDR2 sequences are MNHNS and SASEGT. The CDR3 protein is CANSEGFGRGVSEAFF. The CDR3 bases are TGTGCCAACAGTGAAGGATTCGGTAGGGGAGTCTCTGAAGCTTTCTTT.

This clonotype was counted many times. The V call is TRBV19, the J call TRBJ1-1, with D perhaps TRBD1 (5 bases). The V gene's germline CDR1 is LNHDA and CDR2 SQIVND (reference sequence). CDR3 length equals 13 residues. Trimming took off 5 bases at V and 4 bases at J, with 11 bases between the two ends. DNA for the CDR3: TGTGCCAGTAGTCGGAACGGGGGCACTGAAGCTTTCTTT. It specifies CASSRNGGTEAFF. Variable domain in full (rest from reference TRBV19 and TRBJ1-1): DGGITQSPKYLFRKEGQNVTLSCEQNLNHDAMYWYRQDPGQGLRLIYYSQIVNDFQKGDIAEGYSVSREKKESFPLTVTSAQKNPTAFYLCASSRNGGTEAFFGQGTRLTVV.

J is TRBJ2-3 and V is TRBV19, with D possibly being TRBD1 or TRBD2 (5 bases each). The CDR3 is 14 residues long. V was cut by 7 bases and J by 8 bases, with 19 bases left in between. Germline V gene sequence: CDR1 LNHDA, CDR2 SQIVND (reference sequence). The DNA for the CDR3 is TGTGCCAGTATCCATTCCGGGGCCGGTGGTACGCAGTATTTT. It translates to CASIHSGAGGTQYF.

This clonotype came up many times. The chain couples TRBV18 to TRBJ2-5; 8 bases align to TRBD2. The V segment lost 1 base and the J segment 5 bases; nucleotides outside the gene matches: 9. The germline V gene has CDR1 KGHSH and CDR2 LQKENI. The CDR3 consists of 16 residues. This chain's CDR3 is CASSPLGGGLRETQYF. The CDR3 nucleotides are TGTGCCAGCTCACCACTCGGCGGGGGGCTCCGGGAGACCCAGTACTTC. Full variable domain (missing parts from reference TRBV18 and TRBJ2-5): NAGVMQNPRHLVRRRGQEARLRCSPMKGHSHVYWYRQLPEEGLKFMVYLQKENIIDESGMPKERFSAEFPKEGPSILRIQQVVRGDSAAYFCASSPLGGGLRETQYFGPGTRLLVL.

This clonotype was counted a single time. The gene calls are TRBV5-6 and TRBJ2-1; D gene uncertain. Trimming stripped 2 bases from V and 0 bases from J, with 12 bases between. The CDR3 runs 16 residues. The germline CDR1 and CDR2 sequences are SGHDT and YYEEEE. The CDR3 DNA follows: TGTGCCAGCAGCTTTTATGTACTAAACTCCTACAATGAGCAGTTCTTC. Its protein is CASSFYVLNSYNEQFF.

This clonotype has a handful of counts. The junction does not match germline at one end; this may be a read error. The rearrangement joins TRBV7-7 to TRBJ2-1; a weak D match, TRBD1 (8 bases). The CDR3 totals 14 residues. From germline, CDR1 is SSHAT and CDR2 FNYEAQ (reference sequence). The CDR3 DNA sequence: TGTGCTAGCAGCCGGGGGGACAGGTACAATGAGCAGTTCTTC. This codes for CASSRGDRYNEQFF.

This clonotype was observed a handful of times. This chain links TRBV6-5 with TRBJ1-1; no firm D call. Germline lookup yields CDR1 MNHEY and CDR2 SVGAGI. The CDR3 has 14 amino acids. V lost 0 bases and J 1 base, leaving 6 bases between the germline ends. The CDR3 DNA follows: TGTGCCAGCAGTTACTCGTCTCCGAACACTGAAGCTTTCTTT. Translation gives CASSYSSPNTEAFF.

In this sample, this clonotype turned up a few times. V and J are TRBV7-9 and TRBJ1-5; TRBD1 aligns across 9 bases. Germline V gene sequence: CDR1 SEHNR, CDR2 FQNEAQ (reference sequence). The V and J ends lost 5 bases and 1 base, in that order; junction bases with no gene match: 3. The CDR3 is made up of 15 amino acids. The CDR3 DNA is TGTGCCAGCAGCCGGACAGGGGCAAGCAATCAGCCCCAGCATTTT. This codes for CASSRTGASNQPQHF.

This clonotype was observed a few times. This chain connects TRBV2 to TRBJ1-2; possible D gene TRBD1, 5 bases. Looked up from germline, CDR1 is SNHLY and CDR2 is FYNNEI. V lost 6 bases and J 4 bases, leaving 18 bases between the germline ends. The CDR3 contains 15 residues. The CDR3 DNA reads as TGTGCCAGCAGCGCGGGTCGACAGAGACTCTATGGCTACACCTTC. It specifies CASSAGRQRLYGYTF.

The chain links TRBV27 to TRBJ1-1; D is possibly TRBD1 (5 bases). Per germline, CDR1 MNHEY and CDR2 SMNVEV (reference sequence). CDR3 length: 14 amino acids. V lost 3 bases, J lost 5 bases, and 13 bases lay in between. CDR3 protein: CASSFTAGGTEAFF. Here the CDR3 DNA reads TGTGCCAGCAGTTTCACGGCGGGGGGTACTGAAGCTTTCTTT.

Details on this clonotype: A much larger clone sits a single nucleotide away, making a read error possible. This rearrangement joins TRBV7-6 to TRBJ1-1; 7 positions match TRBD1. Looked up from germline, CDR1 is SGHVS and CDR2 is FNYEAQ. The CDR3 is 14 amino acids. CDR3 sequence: CANSLAQGDTEAFF. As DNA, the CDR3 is TGTGCCAACAGCTTAGCGCAGGGGGACACTGAAGCTTTCTTT.

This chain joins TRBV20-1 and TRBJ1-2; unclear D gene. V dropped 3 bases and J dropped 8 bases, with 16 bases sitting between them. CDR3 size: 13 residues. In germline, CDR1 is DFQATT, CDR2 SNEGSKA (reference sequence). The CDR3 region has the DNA TGCAGTGCTAGGATGGGCACTGAGACCGGCTACACCTTC. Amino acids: CSARMGTETGYTF.

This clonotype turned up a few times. The CDR3 loop reads CASSPRQGSYEQYV. The CDR3 region has the DNA TGTGCCAGCAGCCCCAGACAGGGGTCCTACGAGCAGTACGTC. The rearrangement joins TRBV11-2 to TRBJ2-7; 8 nucleotides agree with TRBD1. Germline trimming cut 5 bases from V and 1 base from J; bases unmatched to any gene: 4. Germline lookup yields CDR1 SGHAT and CDR2 FQNNGV. The CDR3 has 14 amino acids.

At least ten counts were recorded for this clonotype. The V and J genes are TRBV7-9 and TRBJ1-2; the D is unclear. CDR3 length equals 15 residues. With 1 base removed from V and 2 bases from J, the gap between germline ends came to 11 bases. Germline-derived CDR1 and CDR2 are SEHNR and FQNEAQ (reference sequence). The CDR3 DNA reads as TGTGCCAGCAGCTTAGATTCAGGCTCCAACTATGGCTACACCTTC. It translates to CASSLDSGSNYGYTF.

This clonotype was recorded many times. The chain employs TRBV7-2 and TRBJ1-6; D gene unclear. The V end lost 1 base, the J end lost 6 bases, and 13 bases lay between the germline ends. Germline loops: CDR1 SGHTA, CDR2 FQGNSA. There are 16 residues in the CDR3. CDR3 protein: CASSLVAGLGNSPLHF. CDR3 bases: TGTGCCAGCAGCTTAGTTGCGGGGTTAGGTAATTCACCCCTCCACTTT. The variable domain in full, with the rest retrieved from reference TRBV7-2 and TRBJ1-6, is GAGVSQSPSNKVTEKGKDVELRCDPISGHTALYWYRQSLGQGLEFLIYFQGNSAPDKSGLPSDRFSAERTGGSVSTLTIQRTQQEDSAVYLCASSLVAGLGNSPLHFGNGTRLTVT.

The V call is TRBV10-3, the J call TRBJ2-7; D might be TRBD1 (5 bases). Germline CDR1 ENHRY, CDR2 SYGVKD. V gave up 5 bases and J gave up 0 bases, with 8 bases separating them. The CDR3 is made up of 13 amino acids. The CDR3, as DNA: TGTGCCATCAGTATTGACAGCTCCTACGAGCAGTACTTC. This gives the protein CAISIDSSYEQYF.

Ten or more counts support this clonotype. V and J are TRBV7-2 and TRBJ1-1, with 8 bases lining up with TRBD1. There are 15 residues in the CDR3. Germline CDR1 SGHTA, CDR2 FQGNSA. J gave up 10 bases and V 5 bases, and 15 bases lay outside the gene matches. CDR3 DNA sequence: TGTGCCAGCAGCCTTTCTCAGGGGGCTCGGGACCGAGCTTTCTTT. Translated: CASSLSQGARDRAFF.

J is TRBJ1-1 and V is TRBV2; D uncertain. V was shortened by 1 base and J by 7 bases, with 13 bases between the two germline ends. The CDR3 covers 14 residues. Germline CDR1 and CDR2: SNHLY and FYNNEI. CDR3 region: CASSEGPRAVEAFF. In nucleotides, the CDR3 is TGTGCCAGCAGTGAAGGCCCACGGGCGGTTGAAGCTTTCTTT.